Below, one T cell receptor beta chain is given with its context. What it binds is not known. Per the germline V gene, CDR1 is KGHSY and CDR2 is FQNENV. V gave up 0 bases and J gave up 12 bases, with 23 bases separating them. CDR3 length equals 16 residues. Profiled with immunoSEQ multiplex PCR; TCRdb holds only in-frame clones, not every one. The sample lists some 96,000 clones; around nine tenths were seen once. The sample originates from a study of T cell responses to AZD1222 COVID-19 vaccine. General study points: Clonal diversity may have been underestimated in mostly white British donors. CD4 TCRs linked to vaccination spanned spike, dominating at 160-218 and 743-854.

The receptor was derived from an adult in good health. The source was peripheral blood, collected on day 0 of AZD1222 vaccination. This rearrangement joins TRBV16 to TRBJ1-2, with D perhaps matching TRBD1 (5 bases). The CDR3 sequence: CASSQSQSGGISGHTF. The CDR3 DNA sequence: TGTGCCAGCAGCCAATCCCAGTCTGGCGGGATATCGGGGCACACCTTC.